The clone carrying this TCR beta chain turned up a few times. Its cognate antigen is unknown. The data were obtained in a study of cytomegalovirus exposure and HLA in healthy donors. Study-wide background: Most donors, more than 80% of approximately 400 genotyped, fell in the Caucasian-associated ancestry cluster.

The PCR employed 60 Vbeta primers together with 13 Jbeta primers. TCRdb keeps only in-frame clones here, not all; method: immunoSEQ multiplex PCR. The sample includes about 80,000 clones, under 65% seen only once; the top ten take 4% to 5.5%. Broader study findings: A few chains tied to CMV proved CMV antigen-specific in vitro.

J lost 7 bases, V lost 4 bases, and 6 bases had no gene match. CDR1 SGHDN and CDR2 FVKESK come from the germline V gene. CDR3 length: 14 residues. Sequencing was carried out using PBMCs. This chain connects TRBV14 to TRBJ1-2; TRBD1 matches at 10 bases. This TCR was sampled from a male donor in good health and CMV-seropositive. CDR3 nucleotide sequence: TGTGCCAGCAGCCCAGACAGGGGGCGAATTGGCTACACCTTC. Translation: CASSPDRGRIGYTF.